The next 5 T cell receptor beta chains were all read from a single sample in a study of cytomegalovirus exposure and HLA in healthy donors. The PCR employed 60 Vbeta primers together with 13 Jbeta primers. Generated by immunoSEQ multiplex PCR, the TCRdb table keeps only in-frame clones and is missing some. This table holds roughly 230,000 clones, around 90% found once. Sequenced material: PBMCs. Receptors originate from a girl between 2 and 10 years old in good health and CMV-seronegative.

This clone has just a few counts. The chain combines TRBV19 with TRBJ2-6; D perhaps matches TRBD2 (6 bases). CDR3 length: 18 amino acids. Germline loops: CDR1 LNHDA, CDR2 SQIVND (reference sequence). The germline V and J ends were trimmed by 1 base and 0 bases, with 13 bases remaining between them. The CDR3 is CASSIGRDRISGANVLTF. The CDR3 DNA reads as TGTGCCAGTAGTATAGGGAGGGACCGGATCTCTGGGGCCAACGTCCTGACTTTC.

The V call is TRBV6-6, the J call TRBJ2-5; the D gene is possibly TRBD1 (6 bases). CDR3 length: 14 residues. Germline V gene sequence: CDR1 MNHNY, CDR2 SVGAGI (reference sequence). Trimming shortened V by 0 bases and J by 4 bases, and 9 bases separated the two germline ends. This CDR3 reads CASSYSTGRETQYF. Written as DNA, the CDR3 is TGTGCCAGCAGTTACTCTACAGGGCGAGAGACCCAGTACTTC.

The CDR3, as DNA: TGTGCCAGCCTTGGACAGGACTCCTACGAGCAGTACTTC. It specifies CASLGQDSYEQYF. The V gene is TRBV5-5, the J gene TRBJ2-7; 7 nucleotides align to TRBD1. Germline assignment: CDR1 SGHKS and CDR2 YYEKEE (reference sequence). The CDR3 spans 13 residues. The trim removed 7 bases at V and 0 bases at J, leaving 4 bases unmatched.

This chain connects TRBV7-9 to TRBJ1-2; 9 bases agree with TRBD1. The germline V gene encodes CDR1 SEHNR and CDR2 FQNEAQ (reference sequence). V lost 5 bases, J lost 10 bases, and 8 bases stayed unmatched. The CDR3 loop spans 13 amino acids. CDR3 loop: CASSIWTGEVYTF. The CDR3 DNA sequence: TGTGCCAGCAGCATTTGGACAGGGGAGGTCTACACCTTC.

This chain joins TRBV4-1 and TRBJ1-5, with 8 bases aligning to TRBD1. V was clipped by 3 bases and J by 0 bases; unmatched bases: 10. The CDR3 is 18 residues long. The germline CDR1 and CDR2 sequences are MGHRA and YSYEKL. CDR3 in DNA: TGCGCCAGCAGCCAGGGCAGGGGGCGCGAATATAGCAATCAGCCCCAGCATTTT. This translates into CASSQGRGREYSNQPQHF.